This TCR beta chain was sequenced for a study of PD-L1 blockade in urothelial cancer (dated by TCRdb to about 2017). For the wider study: Therapy was started at some point between 2013 and 2015 for all patients, and atezolizumab 1,200 mg was administered intravenously every 3 weeks. About 85% of the 29 patients were identified as males with urothelial cancer of bladder origin, and a prior smoking history was reported by 18 of 29 patients. An ECOG performance status of 0 or 1 was recorded for the patients, and 0 to 3 prior chemotherapy regimens had been received by the patients. Blood samples were analyzed 3 weeks after the start of treatment (second dose) and 6 weeks after the start of treatment. Blood samples gave a median of 141,255 T cells and approximately 80,000 unique TCRs, with a median clonality of 0.080. The study, an exploratory multi-omic analysis, examined somatic, immune and clinical correlates of response to PD-L1 blockade with atezolizumab in urothelial cancer. Pretreatment tumor samples and matched peripheral blood, collected serially before and after atezolizumab treatment, underwent TCR sequencing. Durable clinical benefit was defined as a progression-free survival longer than 6 months, and TCR features were additionally tested against progression-free survival and overall survival. Whole exome sequencing and RNA sequencing of pretreatment tumors were performed alongside TCR sequencing in the same patients. Under ten patients reached durable clinical benefit, while 20 patients did not. Just over 28 patients had pretreatment blood TCR-seq, approximately 24 had at least one posttreatment blood collection, and approximately 24 had tumor TCR-seq. Broader findings and caveats from the paper: A pretreatment peripheral blood TCR clonality below the median was linked to improved progression-free and overall survival. Patients with durable benefit showed greater expansion of tumor-associated TCR clones in peripheral blood 3 weeks after starting treatment (n ≈ 21, p = 0.022). Because the sample size was small (n ≈ 28) and many of the analyses were exploratory, the results are meant to be hypothesis-generating.

Reading from cysteine to phenylalanine, the CDR3 counts 14 amino acids. The retained sequence is limited to the CDR3, 42 bases, with the frame set at the first base. V is cut by 4 bases and J by 0 bases, and the space between the germline ends is 10 bases. According to the germline V gene, CDR1 reads MNHNS and CDR2 reads SASEGT. In regard to this clone: Its antigen specificity is not known. Base qualities are not at hand, and no much larger clone is one base apart.

Synthetic TCR analog templates were spiked into each PCR so that absolute template abundance could be estimated from read counts. TCRbeta CDR3 regions were amplified from genomic DNA with bias-controlled V and J gene primers using the immunoSEQ assay. Sequencing of rearranged TCRbeta segments was done at approximately 20X coverage. Per the original workflow: Clustering was used to correct sequencing errors, and CDR3s were annotated against IMGT to assign V, D and J genes. Out-of-frame and stop-codon sequences were excluded, and only productive TCRbeta rearrangements were used in downstream analyses. To compute clonality, Shannon entropy was normalized by the log of the number of unique productive sequences and then subtracted from one. Fisher's exact test with Benjamini-Hochberg correction, at a threshold of adjusted p below 0.01, was used to find clones that differed between time points or between blood and tumor. As stored in TCRdb, this immuneACCESS dataset retains in-frame rearrangements with V and J assigned. A fraction of the clones does not appear; measured against another copy, unresolved V genes explain less than half of the discrepancy, and the remainder lacks a known reason. The V and J calls and clone size were taken over from that table, and D and trimming were inferred from the DNA. The sample includes 120,000 or so clones, with more than 75% observed a single time. The ten largest account for roughly 2.3% of the sample.

Interpreted using the paper, the time point label stands for: peripheral blood 6 weeks after treatment start. A cohort of 25 to 30 patients with locally advanced or metastatic urothelial carcinoma, treated at Memorial Sloan Kettering on a trial protocol, was included. Peripheral blood mononuclear cells were collected pretreatment and during treatment, with between 1 and 8 total time points per patient. The Qiagen DNeasy Blood extraction kit was used to purify genomic DNA from total PBMCs and from tumor samples. PBMCs were collected pretreatment and during treatment, and were isolated and stored as previously described.

The receptor chain draws on TRBV6-1 and TRBJ2-7; the D gene is perhaps TRBD1, from 6 matching bases. The clonotype was recovered from a man aged 50 or older with urothelial cancer. The sequencing here drew on PBMCs, taken around atezolizumab (anti-PD-L1) treatment. The sequence in DNA is TGTGCCAGCAGTGCGACAGGAACCTCCTACGAGCAGTACTTC. Its coded protein is CASSATGTSYEQYF.